Included here is one T cell receptor (beta chain) sequence, with context. The antigen remains unidentified. At one boundary the junction diverges from the germline segment, which might be a read error. The sample comes from a study of cytomegalovirus exposure and HLA in healthy donors. Study-wide results and limits: According to the study, roughly 160 TCR beta chains were cytomegalovirus-associated.

Germline CDR1 is SGHRS and CDR2 is YFSETQ. This CDR3 has 15 residues. The PCR had 60 Vbeta and 13 Jbeta primers. Some clones are missing from TCRdb's copy, which holds only in-frame ones; the method was immunoSEQ multiplex PCR. In all, the sample yields about 60,000 clones. Sequencing was carried out using PBMCs. This TCR came from a woman under 30 in good health and CMV-seronegative. V and J are TRBV5-1 and TRBJ2-7, with 7 bases lining up with TRBD1. For the CDR3, the DNA is TGCGCCAGCAGCATAGACAGGGAAGCTAGCAACGAGCAGTCCTTC. Residues: CASSIDREASNEQSF.